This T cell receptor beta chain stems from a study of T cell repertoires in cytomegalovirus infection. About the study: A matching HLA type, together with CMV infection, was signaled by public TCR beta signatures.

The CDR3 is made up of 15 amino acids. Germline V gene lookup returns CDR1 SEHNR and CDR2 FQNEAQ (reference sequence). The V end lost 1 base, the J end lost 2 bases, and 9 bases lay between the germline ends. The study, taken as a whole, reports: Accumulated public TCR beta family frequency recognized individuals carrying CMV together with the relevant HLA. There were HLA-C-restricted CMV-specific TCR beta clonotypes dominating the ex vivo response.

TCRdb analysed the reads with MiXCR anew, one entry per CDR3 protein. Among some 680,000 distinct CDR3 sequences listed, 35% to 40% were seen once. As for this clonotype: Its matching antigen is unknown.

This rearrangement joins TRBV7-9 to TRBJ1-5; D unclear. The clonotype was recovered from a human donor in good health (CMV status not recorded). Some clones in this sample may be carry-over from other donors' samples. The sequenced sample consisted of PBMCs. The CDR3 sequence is CASSLGGVRNQPQHF. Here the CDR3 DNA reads TGTGCCAGCAGCTTAGGAGGAGTGCGCAATCAGCCCCAGCATTTT.